This is a list of T cell receptor beta chains from one sample in a study of memory CD4+ T cells and cytomegalovirus serostatus. Libraries were prepared by immunoSEQ multiplex PCR; TCRdb keeps only in-frame clonotypes and omits some of them. The data contain about 44,000 clones, 75% to 85% of them singletons. The specimen was memory CD4+ T cells from blood. All receptors derive from an adult in good health and CMV-seronegative. The CDR3 runs from the conserved cysteine through the conserved F or W. The D gene is left open where the match is weak. For some rows the clone size is stated as once, few or many, or as a class when expanded; others skip it.

size	V	D	J	CDR3	DNA
-	TRBV21-1	-	TRBJ1-3	CASSKRSRSSGNTIYF	TGTGCCAGCAGCAAAAGAAGCAGGAGCTCTGGAAACACCATATATTTT
-	TRBV30	-	TRBJ2-5	CAWSIFEETQYF	TGTGCCTGGAGTATATTCGAAGAGACCCAGTACTTC
-	TRBV19	TRBD1	TRBJ2-2	CASSRWAGGIAGELFF	TGTGCCAGTAGTAGGTGGGCAGGGGGTATCGCCGGGGAGCTGTTTTTT
-	TRBV19	-	TRBJ1-2	CASSIGGAFRGYTF	TGTGCCAGTAGTATAGGGGGCGCTTTCCGGGGCTACACCTTC
-	TRBV19	-	TRBJ1-2	CASSIDRRGYYTF	TGTGCCAGTAGTATAGATCGGCGGGGCTACTACACCTTC
-	TRBV7-2	TRBD2	TRBJ2-7	CASSLAPSGSGYEQYF	TGTGCCAGCAGCTTAGCGCCTAGCGGGAGTGGCTACGAGCAGTACTTC
-	TRBV2	TRBD2	TRBJ2-5	CASREEGGPQETQYF	TGTGCCAGCAGGGAGGAGGGAGGGCCCCAAGAGACCCAGTACTTC
-	TRBV6-5	-	TRBJ2-4	CASSLTRGGNIQYF	TGTGCCAGCAGCTTGACGCGGGGTGGAAACATTCAGTACTTC
-	TRBV5-1	TRBD2	TRBJ2-7	CASSLVGSGRSYEQYF	TGCGCCAGCAGCTTGGTGGGAAGCGGGAGGTCCTACGAGCAGTACTTC
-	TRBV4-2	-	TRBJ1-2	CASSQDSWQGENGYTF	TGTGCCAGCAGCCAAGATAGTTGGCAGGGAGAAAATGGCTACACCTTC
-	TRBV27	TRBD1	TRBJ1-1	CASSNPTGAPRGTEAFF	TGTGCCAGCAGTAATCCGACAGGGGCCCCGAGGGGCACTGAAGCTTTCTTT
few	TRBV6-1	-	TRBJ2-7	CASSEARTSSYEQYF	TGTGCCAGCAGTGAAGCGAGAACTAGTTCCTACGAGCAGTACTTC
-	TRBV6-1	TRBD1	TRBJ2-5	CASKQGFYQETQYF	TGTGCCAGCAAACAGGGGTTTTACCAAGAGACCCAGTACTTC
once	TRBV21-1	-	TRBJ1-1	CASSRRTGYTEAFF	TGTGCCAGCAGCAGACGGACAGGTTACACTGAAGCTTTCTTT
-	TRBV5-5	TRBD2	TRBJ2-7	CASSLAGVQTYEQYF	TGTGCCAGCAGCCTAGCGGGAGTCCAAACCTACGAGCAGTACTTC
-	TRBV5-1	TRBD2	TRBJ2-1	CASSLAGLAASYNEQFF	TGCGCCAGCAGCTTGGCAGGGCTAGCGGCGTCTTACAATGAGCAGTTCTTC
-	TRBV20-1	-	TRBJ2-5	CSGQVQETQYF	TGCAGTGGACAGGTCCAAGAGACCCAGTACTTC
-	TRBV2	-	TRBJ2-1	CASSDWYNEQFF	TGTGCCAGCAGTGATTGGTACAATGAGCAGTTCTTC
-	TRBV6-5	-	TRBJ2-7	CGGVQEHYEQYF	TGTGGGGGCGTACAGGAACACTACGAGCAGTACTTC
-	TRBV5-4	TRBD2	TRBJ2-1	CASSGAAGGYGEQFF	TGTGCCAGCAGCGGCGCAGCGGGAGGGTATGGTGAGCAGTTCTTC
-	TRBV6-1	-	TRBJ1-5	CASSERQVNNQPQHF	TGTGCCAGCAGTGAGCGACAGGTCAACAATCAGCCCCAGCATTTT
-	TRBV7-2	-	TRBJ2-7	CASSPTGALFYEQYF	TGTGCCAGCAGCCCTACGGGGGCCCTGTTCTACGAGCAGTACTTC
-	TRBV4-1	-	TRBJ1-3	CASSQGPPQGSSGNTIYF	TGCGCCAGCAGCCAAGGACCTCCACAGGGTAGCTCTGGAAACACCATATATTTT
-	TRBV9	-	TRBJ2-1	CASSVGLNEQFF	TGTGCCAGCAGCGTAGGGCTCAATGAGCAGTTCTTC
few	TRBV19	-	TRBJ2-2	CASSSPGGTGELFF	TGTGCCAGTAGTAGCCCAGGGGGGACCGGGGAGCTGTTTTTT
-	TRBV18	-	TRBJ2-2	CASSPLTGTTGELFF	TGTGCCAGCTCACCATTAACAGGGACCACCGGGGAGCTGTTTTTT
-	TRBV5-6	-	TRBJ1-4	CASSRSTNEKLFF	TGTGCCAGCAGCCGGTCAACTAATGAAAAACTGTTTTTT
-	TRBV11-2	TRBD1	TRBJ2-7	CASSSLATGRDRPYGQYF	TGTGCCAGCAGCTCCCTCGCCACGGGACGGGACAGGCCATACGGGCAGTACTTC
-	TRBV7-2	-	TRBJ2-5	CASSRGAQETQYF	TGTGCCAGCAGCCGGGGGGCGCAAGAGACCCAGTACTTC
-	TRBV5-4	-	TRBJ2-3	CASSLDRSAPLDTQYF	TGTGCCAGCAGCTTGGACCGATCCGCCCCGCTCGATACGCAGTATTTT
-	TRBV5-5	TRBD2	TRBJ2-2	CASRPAGGRLIGGELFF	TGTGCCAGCAGGCCGGCGGGAGGGCGGTTAATAGGCGGGGAGCTGTTTTTT
-	TRBV7-2	-	TRBJ1-4	CASSFRGFTNEKLFF	TGTGCCAGCAGCTTCCGGGGTTTCACTAATGAAAAACTGTTTTTT
-	TRBV6-6	-	TRBJ2-5	CASSYSSAGMAQYF	TGTGCCAGCAGTTACTCGTCAGCAGGGATGGCCCAGTACTTC
few	TRBV5-1	-	TRBJ2-7	CASKGEYEQYF	TGCGCCAGCAAGGGAGAATACGAGCAGTACTTC
-	TRBV10-3	-	TRBJ2-7	CAISDNRAEQYF	TGTGCCATCAGTGACAACAGGGCCGAGCAGTACTTC
-	TRBV25-1	-	TRBJ2-1	CASSPGLHYDNEQFF	TGTGCCAGCAGTCCGGGACTCCACTATGATAATGAGCAGTTCTTC
-	TRBV5-4	-	TRBJ2-7	CASSLGHRFPEQYF	TGTGCCAGCAGCCTGGGACATAGGTTCCCCGAGCAGTACTTC
-	TRBV7-6	-	TRBJ2-1	CASSNGKASDPQFF	TGTGCCAGCAGCAACGGGAAGGCATCAGACCCGCAGTTCTTC
-	TRBV19	TRBD1	TRBJ1-3	CASRPGQSSGNTIYF	TGTGCCAGCAGACCGGGACAGAGCTCTGGAAACACCATATATTTT
once	TRBV30	-	TRBJ2-2	CAWSGGMAGELFF	TGTGCCTGGAGTGGGGGAATGGCCGGGGAGCTGTTTTTT
-	TRBV7-2	-	TRBJ1-1	CASSFQQNTEAFF	TGTGCCAGCAGCTTTCAGCAGAACACTGAAGCTTTCTTT
-	TRBV5-8	-	TRBJ2-5	CASSLAETQYF	TGTGCCAGCAGCTTGGCAGAGACCCAGTACTTC
-	TRBV6-1	-	TRBJ1-1	CASNKGGGQNTEAFF	TGTGCCAGCAATAAGGGTGGGGGCCAGAACACTGAAGCTTTCTTT
-	TRBV5-4	TRBD1	TRBJ2-7	CASSWDRATSYEQYF	TGTGCCAGCAGTTGGGACAGGGCAACCTCCTACGAGCAGTACTTC
-	TRBV5-6	-	TRBJ2-2	CASSLGDRMNGELFF	TGTGCCAGCAGCTTGGGCGACAGGATGAACGGGGAGCTGTTTTTT
-	TRBV19	-	TRBJ1-1	CASSVRGAEAFF	TGTGCCAGTAGTGTAAGGGGGGCTGAAGCTTTCTTT
-	TRBV11-2	-	TRBJ1-5	CASSLGRASNQPQHF	TGTGCCAGCAGCTTAGGAAGGGCTAGCAATCAGCCCCAGCATTTT
-	TRBV6-6	-	TRBJ1-2	CASSYATVQANYGYTF	TGTGCCAGCAGTTATGCGACAGTACAAGCTAACTATGGCTACACCTTC